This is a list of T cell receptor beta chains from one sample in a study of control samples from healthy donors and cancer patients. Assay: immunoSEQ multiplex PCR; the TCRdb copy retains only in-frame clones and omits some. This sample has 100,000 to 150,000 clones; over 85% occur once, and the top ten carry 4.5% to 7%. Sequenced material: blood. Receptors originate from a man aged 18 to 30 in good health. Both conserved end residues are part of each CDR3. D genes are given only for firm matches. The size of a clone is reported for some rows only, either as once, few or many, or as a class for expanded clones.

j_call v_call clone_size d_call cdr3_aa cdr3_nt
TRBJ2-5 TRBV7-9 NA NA CASSSRVIGETQYF TGTGCCAGCAGCTCCAGGGTAATAGGAGAGACCCAGTACTTC
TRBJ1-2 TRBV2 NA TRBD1 CASRGQGFLYGYTF TGTGCCAGCAGGGGACAGGGGTTCCTCTATGGCTACACCTTC
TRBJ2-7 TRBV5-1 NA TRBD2 CASSSKTSGGRYEQYF TGCGCCAGCAGCTCGAAAACTAGCGGGGGTAGGTACGAGCAGTACTTC
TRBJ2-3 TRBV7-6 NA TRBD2 CASSPLSGGLTDTQYF TGTGCCAGCAGCCCACTTAGCGGGGGTCTCACAGATACGCAGTATTTT
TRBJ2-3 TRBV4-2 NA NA CASSPLTAGLTDTQYF TGTGCCAGCAGCCCCCTTACCGCGGGTCTTACAGATACGCAGTATTTT
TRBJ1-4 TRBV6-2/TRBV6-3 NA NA CASSPKINRATNEKLFF TGTGCCAGCAGCCCTAAAATTAACAGGGCAACTAATGAAAAACTGTTTTTT
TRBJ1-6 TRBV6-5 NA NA CASSSTGTGYNSPLHF TGTGCCAGCAGTTCTACCGGGACCGGCTATAATTCACCCCTCCACTTT
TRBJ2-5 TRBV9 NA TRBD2 CASSRSGGEVTQYF TGTGCCAGCAGCCGGAGCGGGGGGGAGGTGACCCAGTACTTC
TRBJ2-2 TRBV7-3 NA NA CASSLRDRGTGELFF TGTGCCAGCAGCTTACGAGACAGAGGCACCGGGGAGCTGTTTTTT
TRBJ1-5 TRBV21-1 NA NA CASPGQVCNQPQHF TGTGCCAGCCCGGGACAGGTATGCAATCAGCCCCAGCATTTT
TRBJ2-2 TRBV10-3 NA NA CAISETLNTGELFF TGTGCCATCTCGGAGACATTGAACACCGGGGAGCTGTTTTTT
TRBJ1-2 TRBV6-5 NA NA CASSYSRAYGYTF TGTGCCAGCAGTTACTCGAGGGCCTATGGCTACACCTTC
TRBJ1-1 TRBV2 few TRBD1 CASSDPGQGANTEAFF TGTGCCAGCAGTGACCCGGGACAGGGGGCGAACACTGAAGCTTTCTTT
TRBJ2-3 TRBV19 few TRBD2 CASSSGLAGGQGTDTQYF TGTGCCAGTAGTTCCGGACTAGCGGGGGGGCAGGGGACAGATACGCAGTATTTT
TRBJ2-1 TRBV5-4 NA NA CASSLVLGRQFF TGTGCCAGCAGCTTGGTACTGGGAAGGCAGTTCTTC
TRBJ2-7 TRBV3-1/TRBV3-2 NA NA CASSRNPRTRVYEQYF TGTGCCAGCAGCCGAAACCCTAGAACTAGGGTTTACGAGCAGTACTTC
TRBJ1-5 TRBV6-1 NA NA CASSDMGFSQPQHF TGTGCCAGCAGTGATATGGGGTTTAGTCAGCCCCAGCATTTT
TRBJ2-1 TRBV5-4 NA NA CASSLPDSSGGNEQFF TGTGCCAGCAGCTTGCCGGACAGCTCAGGAGGAAATGAGCAGTTCTTC
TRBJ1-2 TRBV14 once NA CASSQDQARGVSGRGYTF TGTGCCAGCAGCCAAGATCAAGCCCGCGGGGTCTCAGGGCGCGGCTACACCTTC
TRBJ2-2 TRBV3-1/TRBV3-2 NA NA CASSQEPGGGTGELFF TGTGCCAGCAGCCAAGAACCTGGGGGCGGCACCGGGGAGCTGTTTTTT
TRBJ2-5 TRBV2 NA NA CAGRILEGETQYF TGTGCCGGGAGAATCCTTGAGGGAGAGACCCAGTACTTC
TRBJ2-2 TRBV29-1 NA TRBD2 CSVVPGAGGNTGELFF TGCAGCGTTGTCCCCGGGGCGGGGGGGAACACCGGGGAGCTGTTTTTT
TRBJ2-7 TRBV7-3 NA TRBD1 CETPGQYFYEQYF TGTGAGACACCGGGACAGTACTTCTACGAGCAGTACTTC